These T cell receptor beta chains were read from a single sample in a study of long-term antiretroviral therapy in people with HIV. Generated by immunoSEQ multiplex PCR, the TCRdb table keeps only in-frame clones and is missing some. The sample contains just under 40,000 clones, 80% to 90% of which appear only once. The sequences come from unsorted PBMCs, collected just before starting antiretroviral therapy. The receptor source for this set is a young woman with HIV. Both conserved end residues are part of each CDR3. A D gene is named only where the DNA matches it firmly. Part of the rows lack a size; the others show once, few, many or a class for expanded clones.

.	TRBV11-3	TRBJ2-4	few	16	TGTGCCAGCAGCCCCCGACAGGATCGAGCCAAAAACATTCAGTACTTC	CASSPRQDRAKNIQYF
.	TRBV5-6	TRBJ2-1	.	12	TGTGCCAGCAGCACTTGGGACAATGAGCAGTTCTTC	CASSTWDNEQFF
.	TRBV20-1	TRBJ2-1	.	9	TGCAACAACTCACATGAGCAGTTCTTC	CNNSHEQFF
TRBD1	TRBV28	TRBJ2-3	.	14	TGTGCCAGCAGTTCTCCGACAGGGGCGGATACGCAGTATTTT	CASSSPTGADTQYF
.	TRBV28	TRBJ1-5	.	12	TGTGCCGGCGCTGGAAGGGGTCAGCCCCAGCATTTT	CAGAGRGQPQHF
TRBD2	TRBV19	TRBJ2-1	.	13	TGTGCCGTAGCGTATAGCGGGAGGAATGAGCAGTTCTTC	CAVAYSGRNEQFF
TRBD1	TRBV27	TRBJ2-7	.	16	TGTGCCAGCAGTTTAAAAGGGGGCAGGGTCTCCTACGAGCAGTACTTC	CASSLKGGRVSYEQYF
TRBD1	TRBV2	TRBJ2-5	.	14	TGTGCCAGCAGTCTACTGGACAGGCAAGAGACCCAGTACTTC	CASSLLDRQETQYF
TRBD2	TRBV11-2	TRBJ2-7	.	15	TGTGCCAGCAGCAAAGGACTAGCGGGAAGCTACGAGCAGTACTTC	CASSKGLAGSYEQYF
TRBD2	TRBV6-5	TRBJ2-1	.	15	TGTGCCACCCTACTCACTAGCGGGAGGGCCCATGAGCAGTTCTTC	CATLLTSGRAHEQFF
.	TRBV6-1	TRBJ1-1	.	14	TGTGCCAGCAGTGAATGGGGAAGGAACACTGAAGCTTTCTTT	CASSEWGRNTEAFF
TRBD2	TRBV15	TRBJ2-1	.	17	TGTGCCACCAGCAGAGTCCCTTCGGCGGGAGGGTGGAATGAGCAGTTCTTC	CATSRVPSAGGWNEQFF
.	TRBV5-1	TRBJ1-1	.	15	TGCGCCAGCAGCTTGGTGTCGGGCCCGAACACTGAAGCTTTCTTT	CASSLVSGPNTEAFF
.	TRBV5-1	TRBJ2-7	.	22	TGCGCCAGCAGCTTGGTGGACTTCGGCTTGTGGCAGGGGGGAACCTTGGGCTACGAGCAGTACTTC	CASSLVDFGLWQGGTLGYEQYF
.	TRBV27	TRBJ1-2	.	14	TGTGCCAGCAGTTCCTCCCTGGGCCCCTATGGCTACACCTTC	CASSSSLGPYGYTF
.	TRBV7-3	TRBJ2-5	.	13	TGTGCCAGCAGCCTCAGCCTAAAAGAGACCCAGTACTTC	CASSLSLKETQYF
TRBD1	TRBV7-2	TRBJ1-4	.	16	TGTGCCAGCAGCTTAGAATCCACAGGGGGGGACGAAAAACTGTTTTTT	CASSLESTGGDEKLFF
.	TRBV7-3	TRBJ1-2	once	15	TGTGCCAGCAGCGAAGAAACAGCAAGAAACTATGGCTACACCTTC	CASSEETARNYGYTF
TRBD2	TRBV18	TRBJ2-7	.	14	TGTGCCAGCTCAGAAGGAGCGGGAGAACACGAGCAGTACTTC	CASSEGAGEHEQYF
TRBD1	TRBV18	TRBJ2-7	.	15	TGTGCCAGCTCACCCAAGACAGGGTTATCCTACGAGCAGTACTTC	CASSPKTGLSYEQYF
.	TRBV10-3	TRBJ2-1	.	17	TGTGCCATCAGTGGTGGGCCAGGGACACTCCGCAACAATGAGCAGTTCTTC	CAISGGPGTLRNNEQFF
TRBD1	TRBV15	TRBJ2-7	.	14	TGTGCCACCAGCAGTGGGACAGGGACCTACGAGCAGTACTTC	CATSSGTGTYEQYF
.	TRBV7-9	TRBJ1-1	.	13	TGTGCCAGCAGCTTAGACCCCACTTTTGAAGCTTTCTTT	CASSLDPTFEAFF
TRBD1	TRBV5-1	TRBJ2-7	few	13	TGCGCCAGCACACAGGGGTCTCGCTACGAGCAGTACTTC	CASTQGSRYEQYF
.	TRBV19	TRBJ1-2	.	13	TGTGCCAGTAGTCCACTACAGACCTATGGCTACACCTTC	CASSPLQTYGYTF